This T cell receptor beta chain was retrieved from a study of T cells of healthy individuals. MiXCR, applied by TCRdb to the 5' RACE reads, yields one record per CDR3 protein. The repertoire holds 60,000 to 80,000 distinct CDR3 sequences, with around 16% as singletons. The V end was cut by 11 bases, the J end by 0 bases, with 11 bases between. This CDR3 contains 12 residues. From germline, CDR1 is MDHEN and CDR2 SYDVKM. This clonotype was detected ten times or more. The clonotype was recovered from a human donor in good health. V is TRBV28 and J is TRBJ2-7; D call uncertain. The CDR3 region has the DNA TGTGCCGGCTCGCCTCACTCCTACGAGCAGTACTTC. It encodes CAGSPHSYEQYF.